The TCR beta chain under discussion was sequenced for a study of tumor-infiltrating lymphocytes in localized non-small cell lung cancer. At the level of the study: Patients included smokers and never-smokers with various histologies, some sampled after neoadjuvant chemotherapy.

To note about this clone: As yet, its antigen is unknown.

The germline CDR1 and CDR2 sequences are SGHTA and FQGNSA. CDR3 length: 13 residues. General study results and limits: Recurrence-free survival showed no association with tumor T-cell fraction. Immunotypes IM1 and IM2 had similar TCR-derived T-cell fractions. Different pieces of the same tissue were used for each assay.

Clones were sequenced by immunoSEQ multiplex PCR, and TCRdb holds only the in-frame ones, with some missing. Here the sample spans roughly 20,000 clones, around 80% being singletons. This receptor was obtained from a human donor with non-small cell lung cancer. The sample taken for sequencing was lung tumor tissue. The chain joins TRBV7-2 to TRBJ2-5, with D perhaps matching TRBD1 (6 bases). The DNA matches TRBJ2-7 better at its end, which makes the J call doubtful. The CDR3 coding sequence is TGTGCCAGCACAATCCGAACAGGGAGCGAGCAGTACTTC. This encodes CASTIRTGSEQYF.